This note documents a single T cell receptor beta chain sequence. CDR1 is MNHEY, CDR2 SMNVEV, per germline (reference sequence). The germline V and J ends were trimmed by 5 bases and 2 bases, with 16 bases remaining between them. The CDR3 has 16 residues. This record comes from a study of blood T cell repertoires in COVID-19. Study summary: T cells, B-cell-depleted T cells, or PBMCs provided the cDNA or gDNA that served as material.

In the study's own analysis: Reference gene primer amplification in the assay estimated nucleated cell counts. Sequencing used immunoSEQ multiplex PCR; TCRdb keeps in-frame clones, though not all of them. Clonal size and the V and J genes are those of that table, whereas D and trimming came from the DNA. The table records roughly 73,000 clones, about 84% of them present only once. The chain recombines TRBV27 with TRBJ1-5, with unresolved D. The receptor was isolated from a woman in her sixties with acute or convalescent COVID-19. The sample comprised peripheral blood. CDR3 DNA: TGTGCCAGCAGTCGCGCGGTGGGAGGAGGCAATCAGCCCCAGCATTTT. As protein: CASSRAVGGGNQPQHF.